The text below deals with one T cell receptor (beta chain). Its antigen is undetermined. This sample is drawn from a study of Ad26.COV2.S vaccination and SARS-CoV-2 variants. Study at large: COV1001, an Ad26.COV2.S trial, supplied this vaccine-arm donor. Doses of Ad26.COV2.S were injected into muscle once or twice, 56 days apart.

Per germline, CDR1 SGHVS and CDR2 FNYEAQ. V dropped 2 bases and J dropped 3 bases, with 13 bases sitting between them. This CDR3 spans 15 amino acids. Treatment defined: around 19 received Ad26.COV2.S at low or high dose, single or two shots; 5 received placebo; per-sample allocation not given. Specimens were obtained on day 63 following the first vaccine or placebo injection. Regarding the study as a whole: Substantial breadth was reportedly displayed by spike-specific CD8+ and CD4+ T cell responses after vaccination. It was found that vaccine and placebo recipients had similar non-spike TCR breadth.

TCRdb keeps only in-frame clones here, not all; method: immunoSEQ multiplex PCR. The sample yields more than 350,000 clones, over 75% seen once. V usage is TRBV7-6 and J usage is TRBJ2-5; no clear D gene. The TCR originated in a person aged 18-65 years who received the Ad26.COV2.S COVID-19 vaccine or a placebo. This specimen was peripheral blood, taken in a trial of Ad26.COV2.S vaccine versus placebo. CDR3: CASSLPFATEETQYF. CDR3 DNA sequence: TGTGCCAGCAGCTTACCCTTTGCTACGGAAGAGACCCAGTACTTC.